This T cell receptor (beta chain) was observed in a study of somatic mutations in cytotoxic T cells in rheumatoid arthritis. The CDR3 has 14 amino acids. Germline V gene lookup returns CDR1 MGHRA and CDR2 YSYEKL. The V and J ends lost 1 base and 3 bases respectively, with 10 bases between them. Original data processing: Some patient CD8+ clones were larger than 1%, and these rarely matched published virus-specific TCRB sequences. Assay: immunoSEQ multiplex PCR; the TCRdb copy retains only in-frame clones and omits some. The V and J calls and clone size were taken over from that table, and D and trimming were inferred from the DNA. In the table there are just under 9,500 clones, 75% to 80% of which are singletons.

The specimen was CD8+ T cells sorted from blood. The chain joins TRBV4-1 to TRBJ2-7; D is unclear. This TCR came from an adult with rheumatoid arthritis. The CDR3 loop reads CASSQGTQLYEQYF. CDR3 nucleotides: TGCGCCAGCAGCCAAGGCACCCAACTCTACGAGCAGTACTTC.